This T cell receptor beta chain was sequenced for a study of T cell responses to AZD1222 COVID-19 vaccine. Study-wide points: Baseline serostatus was positive in only a handful of AZD1222 recipients.

Sequencing was performed with immunoSEQ multiplex PCR; in TCRdb, only in-frame clones are kept and a portion is missing. The table includes approximately 21,000 clones, roughly 84% detected once. The germline CDR1 and CDR2 sequences are MGHDK and SYGVNS. Losses at the gene ends were 4 bases for V and 9 bases for J; bases not matched to a gene: 13. CDR3 length: 16 residues. Concerning this clone: What it recognizes is unknown.

Sequences were derived from peripheral blood, sampled 28 days after the second AZD1222 dose. The V gene is TRBV25-1, the J gene TRBJ2-1, with TRBD2 identical over 9 bases. This TCR came from an adult who received the AZD1222 COVID-19 vaccine. The CDR3 DNA reads TGTGCCAGCAGTGTCTCGGGACTAGCAAACCAGGGTGAGCAGTTCTTC. Protein sequence: CASSVSGLANQGEQFF.